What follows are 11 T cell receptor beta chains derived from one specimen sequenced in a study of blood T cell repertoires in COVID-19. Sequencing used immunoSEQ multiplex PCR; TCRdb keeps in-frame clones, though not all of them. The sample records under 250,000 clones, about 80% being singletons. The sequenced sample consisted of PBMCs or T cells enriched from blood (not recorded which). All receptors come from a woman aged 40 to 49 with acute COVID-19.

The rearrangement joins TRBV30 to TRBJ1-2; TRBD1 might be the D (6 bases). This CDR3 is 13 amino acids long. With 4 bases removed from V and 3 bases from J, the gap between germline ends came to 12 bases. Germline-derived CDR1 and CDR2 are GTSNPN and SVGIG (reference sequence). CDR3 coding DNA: TGTGCCTGGACAGGGGTGGCGGACTATGGCTACACCTTC. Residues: CAWTGVADYGYTF.

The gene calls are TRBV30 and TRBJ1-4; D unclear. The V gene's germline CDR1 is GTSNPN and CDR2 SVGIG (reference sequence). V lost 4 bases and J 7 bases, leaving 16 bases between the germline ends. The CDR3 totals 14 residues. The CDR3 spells CAWNPGRYGEKLFF. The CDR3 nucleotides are TGTGCCTGGAACCCGGGTCGCTACGGTGAAAAACTGTTTTTT.

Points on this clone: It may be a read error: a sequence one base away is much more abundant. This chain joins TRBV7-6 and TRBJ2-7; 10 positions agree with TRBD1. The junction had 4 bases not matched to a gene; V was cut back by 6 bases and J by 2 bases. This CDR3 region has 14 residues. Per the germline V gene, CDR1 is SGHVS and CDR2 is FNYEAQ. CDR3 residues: CASSSGTGAYEQYF. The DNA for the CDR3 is TGTGCCAGCAGTTCCGGGACAGGGGCCTACGAGCAGTACTTC.

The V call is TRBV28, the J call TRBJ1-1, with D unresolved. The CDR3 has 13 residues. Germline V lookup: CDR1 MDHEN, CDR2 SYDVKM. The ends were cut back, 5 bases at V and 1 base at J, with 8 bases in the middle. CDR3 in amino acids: CASSPRKNTEAFF. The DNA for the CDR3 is TGTGCCAGCAGTCCGCGTAAGAACACTGAAGCTTTCTTT.

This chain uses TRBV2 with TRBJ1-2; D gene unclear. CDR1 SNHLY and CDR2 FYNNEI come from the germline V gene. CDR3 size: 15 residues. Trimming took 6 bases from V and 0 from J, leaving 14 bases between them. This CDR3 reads CASRERGITNYGYTF. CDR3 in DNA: TGTGCCAGCAGAGAGCGGGGTATCACTAACTATGGCTACACCTTC.

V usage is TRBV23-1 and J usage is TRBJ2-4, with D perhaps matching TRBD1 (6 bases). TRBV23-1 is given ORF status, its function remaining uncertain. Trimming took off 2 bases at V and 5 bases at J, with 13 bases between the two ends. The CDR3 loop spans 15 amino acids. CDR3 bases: TGCGCCAGCAGTCAACTCATCCAGGGGCAAAACATTCAGTACTTC. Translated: CASSQLIQGQNIQYF.

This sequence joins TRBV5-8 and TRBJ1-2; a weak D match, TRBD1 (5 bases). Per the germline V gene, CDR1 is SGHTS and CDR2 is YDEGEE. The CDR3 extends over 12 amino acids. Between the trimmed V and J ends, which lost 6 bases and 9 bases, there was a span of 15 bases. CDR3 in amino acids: CASTVNRRSYTF. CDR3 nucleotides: TGTGCCAGCACCGTGAACAGGAGAAGCTACACCTTC.

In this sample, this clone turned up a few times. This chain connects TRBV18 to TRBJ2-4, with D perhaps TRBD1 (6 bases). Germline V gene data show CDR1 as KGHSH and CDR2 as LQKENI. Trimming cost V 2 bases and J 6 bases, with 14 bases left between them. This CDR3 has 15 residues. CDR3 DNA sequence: TGTGCCAGCTCACCAGGTGCAGGGGAATTAAACATTCAGTACTTC. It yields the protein CASSPGAGELNIQYF.

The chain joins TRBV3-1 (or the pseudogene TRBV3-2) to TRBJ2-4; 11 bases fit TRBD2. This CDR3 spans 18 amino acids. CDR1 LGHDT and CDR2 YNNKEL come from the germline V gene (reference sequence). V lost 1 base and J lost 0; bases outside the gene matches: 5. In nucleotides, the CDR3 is TGTGCCAGCAGCCAAGGTCTAGCGGGGGGACTAGCCAAAAACATTCAGTACTTC. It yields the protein CASSQGLAGGLAKNIQYF.

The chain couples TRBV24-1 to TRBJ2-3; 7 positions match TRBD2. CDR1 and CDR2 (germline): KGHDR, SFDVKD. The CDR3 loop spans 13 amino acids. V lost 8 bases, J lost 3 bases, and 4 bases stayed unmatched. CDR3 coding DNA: TGTGCCACCACGGGACTAAGAACAGATACGCAGTATTTT. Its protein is CATTGLRTDTQYF.

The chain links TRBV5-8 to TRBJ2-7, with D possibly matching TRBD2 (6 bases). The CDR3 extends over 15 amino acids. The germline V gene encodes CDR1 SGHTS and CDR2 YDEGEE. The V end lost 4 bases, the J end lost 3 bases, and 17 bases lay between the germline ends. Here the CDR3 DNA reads TGTGCCAGCAGCCCTCGGCGGGGATTAGTCTACGAGCAGTACTTC. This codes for CASSPRRGLVYEQYF.